This T cell receptor beta chain comes out of a study of blood T cell repertoires in COVID-19. How the authors handled the data: Nucleated cell counts were estimated from reference gene primer amplification. Clones were read by immunoSEQ multiplex PCR, and TCRdb kept only the in-frame ones, dropping some. That table supplies the V and J calls and clone size; D and trimming were determined from the DNA. Of almost 85,000 clones detected, around nine tenths appear once; the ten largest clones hold more than 0.9%. This study enrolled people aged roughly 18 to 90 from approximately 24 US geographic areas. Participants had their cohort set by participant-reported clinical history. This CDR3 is built from 16 residues. V was cut by 4 bases and J by 1 base, with 17 bases left in between. Germline CDR1 and CDR2: SGHRS and YFSETQ.

The origin of this receptor is a woman in her forties or fifties with acute COVID-19. The gene calls are TRBV5-1 and TRBJ1-1, with D possibly being TRBD1 (5 bases). Material for sequencing was PBMCs or T cells enriched from blood (not recorded which). CDR3 sequence: CASSGTGALGNTEAFF. CDR3 nucleotide sequence: TGCGCCAGCAGCGGTACAGGCGCCCTGGGGAACACTGAAGCTTTCTTT.